The clone carrying this T cell receptor (beta chain) was seen a handful of times. V was cut by 2 bases and J by 1 base, with 9 bases left in between. CDR1 and CDR2 from the germline V gene are MNHEY and SMNVEV (reference sequence). This CDR3 comprises 15 residues. This sample was included in a study of blood T cells in healthy people across ages. For the second PCR, which ran for roughly 7 to 11 cycles, a sample-barcoded 5' primer and a J-beta primer mix were used. Each sample provided no less than 2.5 million CDR3-containing paired-end reads. Each CDR3 protein gets one entry after TCRdb re-called the 5' RACE reads with MiXCR. The table shows some 1.4 million distinct CDR3 sequences, with 42% occurring only once.

This TCR was recovered from a woman aged 18-30 years in good health. The rearrangement links TRBV27 to TRBJ2-4, with D possibly matching TRBD1 (5 bases). Material: blood. CDR3 DNA: TGTGCCAGCAGTTTACAGGGTGTGGCCAAAAACATTCAGTACTTC. This codes for CASSLQGVAKNIQYF.